What follows is one TCR beta chain and its context. Many counts were recorded for this clonotype. Its antigen is still unknown. Base-call qualities are not available, and no considerably larger clone is one nucleotide away. Sequencing was performed on an Illumina HiSeq 1500. TCRdb itself trimmed the public reads at Q25 with fastp, ran MiXCR and retained productive beta chains. One record per CDR3 amino acid sequence lists the most common genes and DNA. The sample table records 200,000 to 300,000 distinct CDR3 sequences; 6% to 8% of these occur just once. The top ten clonotypes cover around 6.5% of the sample. These data come from a study of T cell repertoires in cytomegalovirus infection (dated by TCRdb to about 2019). Regarding the study in general: The HLA type of each donor mattered for the analysis, because public TCR beta signatures pointed to carriage of CMV infection along with the matching HLA type.

CDR1 and CDR2 were assigned from the germline V gene as MDHEN and SYDVKM. Including the terminal cysteine and phenylalanine, the CDR3 comprises 13 residues. CDR3 DNA only is kept here, 39 bases in frame from base 1. V is pruned by 6 bases and J by 10 bases, leaving 5 bases of the junction without a gene match. Overall study outcomes, separate from this receptor: Cumulative frequency of public TCR beta family members discriminated carriers of CMV infection plus the relevant HLA type in this cohort and an independent 352-donor cohort. The ex vivo response was dominated by HLA-C-restricted CMV-specific TCR beta clonotypes, and the single most frequent clonotype in two of eight donors was supplied by these HLA-C-restricted clonotypes.

Recombination linked TRBV28 to TRBJ2-3; 12 central bases correspond to TRBD2. Sequenced input: PBMCs. The receptor comes from a human donor in good health (CMV status not recorded). Some clones in this sample may be carry-over from other donors' samples. The nucleotide sequence reads TGTGCCAGCAGCCGGGCTAGCGGGGGGGCGCAGTATTTT. This codes for CASSRASGGAQYF.